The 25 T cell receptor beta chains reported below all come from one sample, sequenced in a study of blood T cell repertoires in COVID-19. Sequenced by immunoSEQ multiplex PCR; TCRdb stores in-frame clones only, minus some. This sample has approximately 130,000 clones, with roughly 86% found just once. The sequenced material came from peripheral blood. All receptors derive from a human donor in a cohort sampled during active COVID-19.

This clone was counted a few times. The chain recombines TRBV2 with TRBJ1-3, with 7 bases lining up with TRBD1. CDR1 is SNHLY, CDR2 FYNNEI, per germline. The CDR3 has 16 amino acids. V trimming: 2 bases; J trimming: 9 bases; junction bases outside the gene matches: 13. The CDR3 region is CASSEMSTGVLSTIYF. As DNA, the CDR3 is TGTGCCAGCAGTGAAATGAGTACAGGGGTGTTGAGCACCATATATTTT. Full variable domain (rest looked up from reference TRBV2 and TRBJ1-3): EPEVTQTPSHQVTQMGQEVILRCVPISNHLYFYWYRQILGQKVEFLVSFYNNEISEKSEIFDDQFSVERPDGSNFTLKIRSTKLEDSAMYFCASSEMSTGVLSTIYFGEGSWLTVV.

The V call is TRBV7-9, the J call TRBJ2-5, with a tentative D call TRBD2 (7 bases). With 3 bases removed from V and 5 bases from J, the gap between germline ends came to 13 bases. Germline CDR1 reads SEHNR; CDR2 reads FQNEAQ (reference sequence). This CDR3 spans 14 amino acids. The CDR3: CASSLEGGLETQYF. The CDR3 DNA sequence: TGTGCCAGCAGCTTGGAGGGGGGGCTTGAGACCCAGTACTTC.

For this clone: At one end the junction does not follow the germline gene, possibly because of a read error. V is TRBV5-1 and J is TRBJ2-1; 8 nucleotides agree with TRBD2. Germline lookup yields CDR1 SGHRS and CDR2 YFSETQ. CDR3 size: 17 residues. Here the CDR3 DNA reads TGCGCCCGCAGCGAGACTCGCGGGGGGCCCGGGGGGAATGAGCAGTTCTTC. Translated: CARSETRGGPGGNEQFF.

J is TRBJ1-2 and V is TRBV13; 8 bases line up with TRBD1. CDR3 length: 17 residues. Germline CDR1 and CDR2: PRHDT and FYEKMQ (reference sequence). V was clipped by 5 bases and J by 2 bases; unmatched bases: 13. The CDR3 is CASSPGTGPQGNYGYTF. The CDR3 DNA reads TGTGCCAGCAGCCCAGGGACAGGACCTCAAGGGAACTATGGCTACACCTTC.

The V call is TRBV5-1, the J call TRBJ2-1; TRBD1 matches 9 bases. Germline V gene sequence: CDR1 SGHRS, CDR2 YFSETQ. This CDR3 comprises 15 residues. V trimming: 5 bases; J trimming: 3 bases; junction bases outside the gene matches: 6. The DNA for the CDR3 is TGCGCCAGCAGAACCGGGACAGGGAACTACAATGAGCAGTTCTTC. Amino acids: CASRTGTGNYNEQFF.

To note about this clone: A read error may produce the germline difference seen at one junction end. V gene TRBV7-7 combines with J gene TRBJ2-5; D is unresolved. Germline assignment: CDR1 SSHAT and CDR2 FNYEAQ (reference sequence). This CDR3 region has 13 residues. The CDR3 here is CASSSVLGETQYF. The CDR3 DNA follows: TGTGCTAGCAGCTCTGTGCTAGGAGAGACCCAGTACTTC.

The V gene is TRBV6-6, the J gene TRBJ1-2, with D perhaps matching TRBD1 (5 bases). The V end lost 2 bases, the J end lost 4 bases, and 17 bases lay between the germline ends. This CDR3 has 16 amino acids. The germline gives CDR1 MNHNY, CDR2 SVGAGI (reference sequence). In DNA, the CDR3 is TGTGCCAGCAGTTACGAAAGGCGACAGTCCAGCTATGGCTACACCTTC. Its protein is CASSYERRQSSYGYTF.

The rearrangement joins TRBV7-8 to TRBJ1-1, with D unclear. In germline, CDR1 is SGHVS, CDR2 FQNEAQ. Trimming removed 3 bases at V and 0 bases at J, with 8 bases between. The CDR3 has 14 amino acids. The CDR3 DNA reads TGTGCCAGCAGCTTTCTGGCAATGAACACTGAAGCTTTCTTT. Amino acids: CASSFLAMNTEAFF.

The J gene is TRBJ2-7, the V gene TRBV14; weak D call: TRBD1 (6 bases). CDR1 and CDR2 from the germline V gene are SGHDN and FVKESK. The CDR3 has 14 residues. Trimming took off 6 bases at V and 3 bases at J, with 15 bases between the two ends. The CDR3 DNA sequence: TGTGCCAGCAGTAAATGGGACACCTACTACGAGCAGTACTTC. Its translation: CASSKWDTYYEQYF.

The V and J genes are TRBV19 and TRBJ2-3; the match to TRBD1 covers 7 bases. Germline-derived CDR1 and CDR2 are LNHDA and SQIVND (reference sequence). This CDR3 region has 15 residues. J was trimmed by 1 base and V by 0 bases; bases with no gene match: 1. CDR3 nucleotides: TGTGCCAGTAGTATAGAAGGGGGCGGCACAGATACGCAGTATTTT. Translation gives CASSIEGGGTDTQYF.

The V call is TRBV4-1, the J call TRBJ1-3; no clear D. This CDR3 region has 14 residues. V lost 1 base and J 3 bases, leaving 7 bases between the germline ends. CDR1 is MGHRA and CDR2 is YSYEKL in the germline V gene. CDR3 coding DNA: TGCGCCAGCAGCCAAGGCGGTCATGGAAACACCATATATTTT. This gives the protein CASSQGGHGNTIYF.

CDR3 coding DNA: TGTGCCAGCAGCGGACAGACCTCAGCGTCGGTGTTTTTT. Translation gives CASSGQTSASVFF. V and J are TRBV11-2 and TRBJ1-4, with D possibly matching TRBD1 (6 bases). CDR1 SGHAT and CDR2 FQNNGV come from the germline V gene. The CDR3 loop spans 13 amino acids. Trimming removed 5 bases from V and 15 bases from J, with 19 bases in between.

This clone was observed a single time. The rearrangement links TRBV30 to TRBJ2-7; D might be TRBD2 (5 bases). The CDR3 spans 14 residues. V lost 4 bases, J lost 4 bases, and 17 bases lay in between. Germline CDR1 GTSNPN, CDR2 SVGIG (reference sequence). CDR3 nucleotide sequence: TGTGCCTGGACCCACGCGGGCGTGTGGTACGAGCAGTACTTC. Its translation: CAWTHAGVWYEQYF. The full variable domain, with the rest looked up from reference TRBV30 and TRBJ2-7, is SQTIHQWPATLVQPVGSPLSLECTVEGTSNPNLYWYRQAAGRGLQLLFYSVGIGQISSEVPQNLSASRPQDRQFILSSKKLLLSDSGFYLCAWTHAGVWYEQYFGPGTRLTVT.

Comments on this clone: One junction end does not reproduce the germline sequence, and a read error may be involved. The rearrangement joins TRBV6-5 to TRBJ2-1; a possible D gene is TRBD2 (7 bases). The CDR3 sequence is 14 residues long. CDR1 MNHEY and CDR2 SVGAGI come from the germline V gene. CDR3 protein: CATRSRGAYNEQFF. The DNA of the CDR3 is TGTGCCACCAGATCCCGGGGGGCCTATAATGAGCAGTTCTTC.

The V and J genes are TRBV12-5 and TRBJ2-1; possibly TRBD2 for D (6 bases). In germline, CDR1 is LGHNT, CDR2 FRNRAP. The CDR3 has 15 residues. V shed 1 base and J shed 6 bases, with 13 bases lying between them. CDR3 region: CASGLAYGGSNEQFF. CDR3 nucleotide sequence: TGTGCTAGTGGTTTGGCCTACGGGGGTAGCAATGAGCAGTTCTTC.

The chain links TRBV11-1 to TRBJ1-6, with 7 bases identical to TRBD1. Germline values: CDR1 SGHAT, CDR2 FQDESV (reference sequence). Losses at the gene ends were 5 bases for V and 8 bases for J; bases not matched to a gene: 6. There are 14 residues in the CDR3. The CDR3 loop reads CASSRTGNDSPLHF. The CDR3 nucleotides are TGTGCCAGCAGCCGGACAGGCAACGATTCACCCCTCCACTTT. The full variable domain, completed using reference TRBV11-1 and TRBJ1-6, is EAEVAQSPRYKITEKSQAVAFWCDPISGHATLYWYRQILGQGPELLVQFQDESVVDDSQLPKDRFSAERLKGVDSTLKIQPAELGDSAMYLCASSRTGNDSPLHFGNGTRLTVT.

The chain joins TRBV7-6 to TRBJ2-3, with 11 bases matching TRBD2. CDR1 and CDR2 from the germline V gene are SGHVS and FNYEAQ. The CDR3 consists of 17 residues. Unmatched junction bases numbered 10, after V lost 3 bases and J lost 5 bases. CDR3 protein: CASSFPGLAALQDTQYF. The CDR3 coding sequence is TGTGCCAGCAGCTTTCCGGGACTAGCGGCTCTGCAAGATACGCAGTATTTT. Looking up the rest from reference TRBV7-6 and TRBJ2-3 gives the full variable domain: GAGVSQSPRYKVTKRGQDVALRCDPISGHVSLYWYRQALGQGPEFLTYFNYEAQQDKSGLPNDRFSAERPEGSISTLTIQRTEQRDSAMYRCASSFPGLAALQDTQYFGPGTRLTVL.

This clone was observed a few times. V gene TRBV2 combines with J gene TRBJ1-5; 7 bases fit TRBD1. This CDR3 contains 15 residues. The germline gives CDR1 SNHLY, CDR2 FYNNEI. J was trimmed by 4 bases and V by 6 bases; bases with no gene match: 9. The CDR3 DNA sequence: TGTGCCAGCAGGACCGAGGGACAGCCGAATCAGCCCCAGCATTTT. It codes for CASRTEGQPNQPQHF.

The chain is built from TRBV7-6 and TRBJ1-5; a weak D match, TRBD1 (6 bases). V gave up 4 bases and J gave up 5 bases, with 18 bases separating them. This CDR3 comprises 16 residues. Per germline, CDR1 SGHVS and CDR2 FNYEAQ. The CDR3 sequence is CASSSLGGARDQPQHF. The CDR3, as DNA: TGTGCCAGCAGCTCGCTCGGGGGGGCTAGAGATCAGCCCCAGCATTTT.

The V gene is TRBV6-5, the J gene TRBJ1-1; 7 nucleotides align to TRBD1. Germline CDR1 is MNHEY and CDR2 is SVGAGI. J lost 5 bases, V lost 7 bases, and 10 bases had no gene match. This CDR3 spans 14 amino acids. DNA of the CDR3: TGTGCCAGCACTATAGACAGGGTGCAAACTGAAGCTTTCTTT. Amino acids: CASTIDRVQTEAFF.

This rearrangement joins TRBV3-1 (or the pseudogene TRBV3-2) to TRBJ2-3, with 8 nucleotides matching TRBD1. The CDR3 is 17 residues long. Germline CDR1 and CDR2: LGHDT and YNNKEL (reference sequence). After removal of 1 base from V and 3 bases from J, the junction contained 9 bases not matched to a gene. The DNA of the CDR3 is TGTGCCAGCAGCCAAGTAGCCGTGACAGGGGCAACAGATACGCAGTATTTT. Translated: CASSQVAVTGATDTQYF.

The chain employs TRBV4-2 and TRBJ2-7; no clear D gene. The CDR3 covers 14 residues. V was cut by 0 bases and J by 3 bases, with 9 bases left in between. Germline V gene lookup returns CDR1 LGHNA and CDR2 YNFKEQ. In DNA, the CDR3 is TGTGCCAGCAGCCAAGATCCGCACAGCTACGAGCAGTACTTC. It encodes CASSQDPHSYEQYF.

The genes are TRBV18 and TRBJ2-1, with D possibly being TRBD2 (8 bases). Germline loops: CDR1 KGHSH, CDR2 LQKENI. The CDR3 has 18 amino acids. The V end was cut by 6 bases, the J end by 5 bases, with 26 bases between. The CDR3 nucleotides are TGTGCCAGCTCGCAGGGGGTCGGGCCCGGGACTAGTAACAATGAGCAGTTCTTC. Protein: CASSQGVGPGTSNNEQFF.

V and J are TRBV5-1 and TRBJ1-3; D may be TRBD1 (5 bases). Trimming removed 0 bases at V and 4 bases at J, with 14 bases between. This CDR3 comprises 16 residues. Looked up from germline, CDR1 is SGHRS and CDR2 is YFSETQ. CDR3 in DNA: TGCGCCAGCAGCTTGGGCCCCGATGGGGCCGGAAACACCATATATTTT. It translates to CASSLGPDGAGNTIYF.

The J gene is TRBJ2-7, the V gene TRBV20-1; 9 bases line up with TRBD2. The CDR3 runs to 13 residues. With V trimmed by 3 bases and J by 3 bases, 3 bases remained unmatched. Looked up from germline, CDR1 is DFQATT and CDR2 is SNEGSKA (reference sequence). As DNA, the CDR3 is TGCAGTGCTAGTGGCGGGGGGGACTACGAGCAGTACTTC. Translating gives CSASGGGDYEQYF.